These 25 T cell receptor beta chains share one sample of origin, sequenced in a study of T cell responses to AZD1222 COVID-19 vaccine. Clones were read by immunoSEQ multiplex PCR, and TCRdb kept only the in-frame ones, dropping some. In the table there are more than 150,000 clones, 85% to 95% of which are singletons. This sample comprised peripheral blood, obtained on day 0 of AZD1222 vaccination. All receptors derive from an adult in good health.

The chain combines TRBV10-3 with TRBJ1-1, with no clear D. The germline gives CDR1 ENHRY, CDR2 SYGVKD. The CDR3 has 15 residues. Trimming cost V 3 bases and J 0 bases, with 11 bases left between them. CDR3 loop: CAISDPTRLNTEAFF. Here the CDR3 DNA reads TGTGCCATCAGTGACCCGACAAGACTGAACACTGAAGCTTTCTTT.

The chain recombines TRBV18 with TRBJ1-1, with D perhaps matching TRBD1 (5 bases). V was clipped by 3 bases and J by 4 bases, with 15 bases between them. CDR1 is KGHSH, CDR2 LQKENI, per germline. This CDR3 region has 15 residues. Written as DNA, the CDR3 is TGTGCCAGCTCACCCTCGGGACCCACCGGCACTGAAGCTTTCTTT. This encodes CASSPSGPTGTEAFF.

The table lists this clone with a few counts. The chain employs TRBV5-5 and TRBJ2-1; D perhaps matches TRBD2 (6 bases). Germline V CDR1 and CDR2: SGHKS, YYEKEE (reference sequence). The V gene lost 4 bases and the J gene lost 3 bases, with 17 bases spanning the gap. The CDR3 sequence is 16 residues long. CDR3 region: CASSVSGGALYNEQFF. For the CDR3, the DNA is TGTGCCAGCAGCGTTTCTGGAGGGGCTCTCTACAATGAGCAGTTCTTC. Full variable domain (missing parts from reference TRBV5-5 and TRBJ2-1): DAGVTQSPTHLIKTRGQQVTLRCSPISGHKSVSWYQQVLGQGPQFIFQYYEKEERGRGNFPDRFSARQFPNYSSELNVNALLLGDSALYLCASSVSGGALYNEQFFGPGTRLTVL.

The chain recombines TRBV28 with TRBJ1-4; 8 nucleotides match TRBD1. With V trimmed by 6 bases and J by 7 bases, 13 bases remained unmatched. The V gene's germline CDR1 is MDHEN and CDR2 SYDVKM. This CDR3 spans 16 amino acids. The CDR3 DNA follows: TGTGCCAGCAGCCTCGCCAGGGGGCGACTGGGTGAAAAACTGTTTTTT. It yields the protein CASSLARGRLGEKLFF.

This CDR3 is CASSLQAVGNTIYF. The CDR3 region has the DNA TGTGCCAGCAGCTTACAGGCCGTTGGAAACACCATATATTTT. The V gene is TRBV7-9, the J gene TRBJ1-3; D is uncertain. Looked up from germline, CDR1 is SEHNR and CDR2 is FQNEAQ (reference sequence). The CDR3 loop spans 14 amino acids. Trimming stripped 2 bases from V and 3 bases from J, with 8 bases between.

In the case of this clone: The identical CDR3 is also encoded by other nucleotide sequences in the sample. This sequence joins TRBV12-3 or TRBV12-4 and TRBJ1-1; D is possibly TRBD1 (5 bases). V shed 6 bases and J shed 10 bases, with 12 bases lying between them. The CDR3 consists of 11 residues. The CDR3 spells CASSLGTGAFF. For the CDR3, the DNA is TGTGCCAGCAGCCTGGGGACGGGAGCTTTCTTT.

J is TRBJ2-3 and V is TRBV10-3; D is ambiguous. This CDR3 is built from 14 residues. V shed 0 bases and J shed 5 bases, with 9 bases lying between them. Germline loops: CDR1 ENHRY, CDR2 SYGVKD. The CDR3 nucleotides are TGTGCCATCAGTGAGTCGATGACCGTAGATACGCAGTATTTT. Its translation: CAISESMTVDTQYF.

This clone was counted once. This chain links TRBV7-2 with TRBJ1-1; 7 bases are shared with TRBD1. Germline trimming cut 1 base from V and 11 bases from J; bases unmatched to any gene: 7. Germline-derived CDR1 and CDR2 are SGHTA and FQGNSA. CDR3 size: 13 residues. For the CDR3, the DNA is TGTGCCAGCAGCTTAGAGGGGGGCAGGGGGGCTTTCTTT. Amino acid sequence: CASSLEGGRGAFF.

As for this clone: Without the conserved terminal phenylalanine or tryptophan, this CDR3 likely stems from a read error. Because the CDR3's place on the DNA is in doubt, the DNA is left out and the CDR3 is given as listed by TCRdb. V usage is TRBV12-3 or TRBV12-4 and J usage is TRBJ1-1. The CDR3 is 13 amino acids long, termini counted. CDR3 in amino acids: CASSFRSEGPSFS.

The V and J genes are TRBV9 and TRBJ2-5; perhaps TRBD2 as D (5 bases). This CDR3 comprises 15 residues. The germline gives CDR1 SGDLS, CDR2 YYNGEE. Trimming took off 0 bases at V and 1 base at J, with 10 bases between the two ends. The CDR3 loop reads CASSVAGLRQETQYF. The CDR3 region has the DNA TGTGCCAGCAGCGTAGCCGGACTCCGCCAAGAGACCCAGTACTTC.

This rearrangement joins TRBV5-6 to TRBJ2-1; D gene ambiguous. This CDR3 is built from 17 residues. Germline V CDR1 and CDR2: SGHDT, YYEEEE. The germline V and J ends were trimmed by 1 base and 7 bases, with 21 bases remaining between them. CDR3: CASSLFGLKGLHNEQFF. The CDR3 DNA is TGTGCCAGCAGCTTGTTCGGATTAAAGGGCCTCCATAATGAGCAGTTCTTC.

V is TRBV7-8 and J is TRBJ2-3; D not certain. Trimming removed 5 bases from V and 1 base from J, with 7 bases in between. Per the germline V gene, CDR1 is SGHVS and CDR2 is FQNEAQ. The CDR3 consists of 13 residues. Here the CDR3 DNA reads TGTGCCAGCAGCCCCACCCGCACAGATACGCAGTATTTT. Its protein product is CASSPTRTDTQYF. The variable domain in full, completed from reference TRBV7-8 and TRBJ2-3, reads GAGVSQSPRYKVAKRGQDVALRCDPISGHVSLFWYQQALGQGPEFLTYFQNEAQLDKSGLPSDRFFAERPEGSVSTLKIQRTQQEDSAVYLCASSPTRTDTQYFGPGTRLTVL.

The genes are TRBV29-1 and TRBJ1-1; D ambiguous. Trimming took off 4 bases at V and 0 bases at J, with 9 bases between the two ends. The CDR3 is 13 amino acids. Germline lookup yields CDR1 SQVTM and CDR2 ANQGSEA. CDR3 sequence (DNA): TGCAGCGTTGGGCAGAAGTTGAACACTGAAGCTTTCTTT. It is translated as CSVGQKLNTEAFF. Full variable domain (rest looked up from reference TRBV29-1 and TRBJ1-1): SAVISQKPSRDICQRGTSLTIQCQVDSQVTMMFWYRQQPGQSLTLIATANQGSEATYESGFVIDKFPISRPNLTFSTLTVSNMSPEDSSIYLCSVGQKLNTEAFFGQGTRLTVV.

The chain has TRBV28 and TRBJ1-2; TRBD1 agrees at 11 bases. V lost 6 bases and J lost 4; bases outside the gene matches: 4. The CDR3 totals 14 residues. Germline V gives CDR1 MDHEN, CDR2 SYDVKM. The CDR3 sequence is CASRPGQGGYGYTF. The CDR3 coding sequence is TGTGCCAGCAGACCGGGACAGGGGGGCTATGGCTACACCTTC.

The chain employs TRBV28 and TRBJ2-5; possibly TRBD1 or TRBD2 for D (5 bases each). The CDR3 loop spans 13 amino acids. V shed 6 bases and J shed 5 bases, with 13 bases lying between them. CDR1 MDHEN and CDR2 SYDVKM come from the germline V gene. The CDR3 reads CASSPGTRETQYF. CDR3 DNA sequence: TGTGCCAGCAGCCCGGGGACCCGGGAGACCCAGTACTTC.

The sample holds one count of this clone. The rearrangement uses TRBV9 and TRBJ2-3; TRBD2 aligns across 9 bases. Germline trimming cut 4 bases from V and 6 bases from J; bases unmatched to any gene: 6. Per germline, CDR1 SGDLS and CDR2 YYNGEE. The CDR3 extends over 14 amino acids. The CDR3 here is CASSPRTSADTQYF. CDR3 DNA sequence: TGTGCCAGCAGCCCTCGGACTAGCGCGGATACGCAGTATTTT.

In its sample, this clone was seen once. The rearrangement links TRBV18 to TRBJ1-2, with unresolved D. The CDR3 is 13 amino acids. Germline V gives CDR1 KGHSH, CDR2 LQKENI. V shed 3 bases and J shed 7 bases, with 12 bases lying between them. CDR3 in amino acids: CASSPEVSTGYTF. The DNA for the CDR3 is TGTGCCAGCTCACCGGAAGTGTCGACTGGCTACACCTTC.

J is TRBJ2-5 and V is TRBV4-3; the D gene could be TRBD1 or TRBD2 (6 bases each). CDR3 length: 15 residues. From germline, CDR1 is LGHNA and CDR2 YSLEER. Trimming took 1 base from V and 7 from J, leaving 16 bases between them. CDR3 sequence reads: CASSQVGGGVGTQYF. CDR3 nucleotides: TGCGCCAGCAGCCAAGTGGGGGGCGGGGTTGGGACCCAGTACTTC.

The sample holds a few counts of this clone. This chain links TRBV5-1 with TRBJ2-5, with D possibly matching TRBD1 (5 bases). CDR1 and CDR2 (germline): SGHRS, YFSETQ. Trimming took off 0 bases at V and 5 bases at J, with 11 bases between the two ends. The CDR3 has 14 amino acids. The CDR3 spells CASSLDKGWETQYF. The CDR3 DNA follows: TGCGCCAGCAGCTTGGATAAGGGGTGGGAGACCCAGTACTTC.

The chain links TRBV6-6 to TRBJ2-7, with 7 bases fitting TRBD1. After removal of 2 bases from V and 0 bases from J, the junction contained 1 base not matched to a gene. CDR3 length: 14 residues. Germline loops: CDR1 MNHNY, CDR2 SVGAGI (reference sequence). The DNA of the CDR3 is TGTGCCAGCAGTTACGACAGGGTCTCCTACGAGCAGTACGTC. Translated, it gives CASSYDRVSYEQYV.

The genes are TRBV28 and TRBJ1-2; a possible D gene is TRBD1 (5 bases). The CDR3 is 13 amino acids. Trimming removed 2 bases from V and 6 bases from J, with 10 bases in between. CDR1 is MDHEN, CDR2 SYDVKM, per germline. CDR3 sequence (DNA): TGTGCCAGCAGTTTAGGGGGGTTCGATGGCTACACCTTC. Translation gives CASSLGGFDGYTF.

V and J are TRBV5-5 and TRBJ2-1; D unclear. Germline V lookup: CDR1 SGHKS, CDR2 YYEKEE (reference sequence). V lost 5 bases and J 4 bases, leaving 7 bases between the germline ends. This CDR3 is 12 amino acids long. The CDR3 loop is CASSNLYNEQFF. CDR3 nucleotides: TGTGCCAGCAGTAACCTTTACAATGAGCAGTTCTTC. The full variable domain, with the rest looked up from reference TRBV5-5 and TRBJ2-1, is DAGVTQSPTHLIKTRGQQVTLRCSPISGHKSVSWYQQVLGQGPQFIFQYYEKEERGRGNFPDRFSARQFPNYSSELNVNALLLGDSALYLCASSNLYNEQFFGPGTRLTVL.

This chain's CDR3 is CASSGLAVATQYF. CDR3 nucleotides: TGTGCCAGCAGCGGACTTGCGGTGGCGACGCAGTATTTT. J is TRBJ2-3 and V is TRBV9; no clear D. The V end was cut by 3 bases, the J end by 9 bases, with 14 bases between. Germline loops: CDR1 SGDLS, CDR2 YYNGEE. This CDR3 spans 13 amino acids.

The rearrangement uses TRBV29-1 and TRBJ1-4, with TRBD1 identical over 7 bases. Germline values: CDR1 SQVTM, CDR2 ANQGSEA. The CDR3 covers 13 residues. J lost 8 bases, V lost 4 bases, and 7 bases had no gene match. CDR3 in amino acids: CSVGQGGSEKLFF. In DNA, the CDR3 is TGCAGCGTTGGCCAGGGGGGATCGGAAAAACTGTTTTTT.

The chain employs TRBV28 and TRBJ1-1; no clear D gene. The CDR3 runs 15 residues. V dropped 2 bases and J dropped 4 bases, with 14 bases sitting between them. The germline CDR1 and CDR2 sequences are MDHEN and SYDVKM. The CDR3 nucleotides are TGTGCCAGCAGTTTAAGCCTGGGCCGGGTCACTGAAGCTTTCTTT. It codes for CASSLSLGRVTEAFF.